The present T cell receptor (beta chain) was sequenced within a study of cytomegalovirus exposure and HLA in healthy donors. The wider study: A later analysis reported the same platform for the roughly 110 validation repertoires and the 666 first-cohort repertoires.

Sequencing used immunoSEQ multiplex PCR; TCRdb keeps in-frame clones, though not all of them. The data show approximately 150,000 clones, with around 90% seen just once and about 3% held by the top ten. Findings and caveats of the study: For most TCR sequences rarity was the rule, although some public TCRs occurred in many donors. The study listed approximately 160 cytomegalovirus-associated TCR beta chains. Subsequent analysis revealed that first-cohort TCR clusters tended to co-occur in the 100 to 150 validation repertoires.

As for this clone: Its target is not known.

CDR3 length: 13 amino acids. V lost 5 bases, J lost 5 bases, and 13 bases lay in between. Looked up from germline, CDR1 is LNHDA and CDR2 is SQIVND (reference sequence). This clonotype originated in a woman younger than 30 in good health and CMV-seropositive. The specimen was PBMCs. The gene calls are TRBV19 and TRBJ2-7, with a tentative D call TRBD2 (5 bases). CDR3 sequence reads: CASSLAAEDEQYF. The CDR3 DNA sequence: TGTGCCAGTAGTCTCGCCGCGGAGGACGAGCAGTACTTC. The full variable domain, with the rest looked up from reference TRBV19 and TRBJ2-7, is DGGITQSPKYLFRKEGQNVTLSCEQNLNHDAMYWYRQDPGQGLRLIYYSQIVNDFQKGDIAEGYSVSREKKESFPLTVTSAQKNPTAFYLCASSLAAEDEQYFGPGTRLTVT.